This section outlines one T cell receptor beta chain sequence together with its context. Assay: immunoSEQ multiplex PCR; the TCRdb copy retains only in-frame clones and omits some. The sample carries 200,000 to 250,000 clones, around 90% recorded once. The data were obtained in a study of blood T cell repertoires in COVID-19. At the level of the study: The samples span acute and convalescent COVID-19 from the United States, Italy and Spain. In each case, the material was cDNA or gDNA derived from T cells, B-cell-depleted T cells, or PBMCs.

All enrollees were about 18 to 89 years old and from fewer than 25 US areas. Cohorts were assigned according to the clinical history that participants reported. Germline CDR1 and CDR2: KGHDR and SFDVKD. This CDR3 is built from 14 residues. V was clipped by 3 bases and J by 6 bases, with 10 bases between them. The chain combines TRBV24-1 with TRBJ2-2; TRBD1 is a possible D gene (7 bases). Sequenced input: PBMCs or T cells enriched from blood (not recorded which). The sequence derives from a woman aged 50 to 60 who had recovered from COVID-19. In DNA form, the CDR3 reads TGTGCCACCAGTGATACCAGGGGGGCCGGGGAGCTGTTTTTT. It encodes CATSDTRGAGELFF.